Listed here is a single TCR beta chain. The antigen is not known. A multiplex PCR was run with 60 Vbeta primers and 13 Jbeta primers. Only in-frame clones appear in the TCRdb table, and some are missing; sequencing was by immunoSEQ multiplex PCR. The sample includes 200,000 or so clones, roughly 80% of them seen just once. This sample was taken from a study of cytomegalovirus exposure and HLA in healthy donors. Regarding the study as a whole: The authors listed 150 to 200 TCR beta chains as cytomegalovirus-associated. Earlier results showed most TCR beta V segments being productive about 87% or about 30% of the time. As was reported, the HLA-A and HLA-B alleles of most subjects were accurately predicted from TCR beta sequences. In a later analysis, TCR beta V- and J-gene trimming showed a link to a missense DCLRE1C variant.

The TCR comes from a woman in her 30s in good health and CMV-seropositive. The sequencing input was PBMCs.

The CDR3 nucleotides read TGTGCCAGCAGCACCGACGGAGACCGGGAGGATATCTACGAGCAGTACTTC. Translation gives CASSTDGDREDIYEQYF. V is TRBV7-9 and J is TRBJ2-7, with TRBD2 identical over 7 bases. The CDR3 extends over 17 amino acids. The J segment lost 3 bases and the V segment lost 5 bases, leaving 16 bases of the junction unmatched. Germline V gives CDR1 SEHNR, CDR2 FQNEAQ (reference sequence).